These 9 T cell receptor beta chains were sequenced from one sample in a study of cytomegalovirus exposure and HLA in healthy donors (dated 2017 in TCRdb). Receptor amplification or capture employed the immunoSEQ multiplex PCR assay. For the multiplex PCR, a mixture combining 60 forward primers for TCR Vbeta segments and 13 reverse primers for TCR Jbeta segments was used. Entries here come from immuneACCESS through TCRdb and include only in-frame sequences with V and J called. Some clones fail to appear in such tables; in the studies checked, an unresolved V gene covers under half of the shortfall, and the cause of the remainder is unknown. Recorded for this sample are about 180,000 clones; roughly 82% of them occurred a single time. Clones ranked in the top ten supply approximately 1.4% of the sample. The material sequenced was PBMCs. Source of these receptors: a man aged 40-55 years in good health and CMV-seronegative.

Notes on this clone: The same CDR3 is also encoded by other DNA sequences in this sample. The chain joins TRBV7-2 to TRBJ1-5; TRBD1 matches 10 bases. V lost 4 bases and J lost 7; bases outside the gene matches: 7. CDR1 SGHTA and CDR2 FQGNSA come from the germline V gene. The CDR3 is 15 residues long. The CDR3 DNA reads TGTGCCAGCAGCTCCCGGACAGGGGGGGGGCAGCCCCAGCATTTT. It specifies CASSSRTGGGQPQHF.

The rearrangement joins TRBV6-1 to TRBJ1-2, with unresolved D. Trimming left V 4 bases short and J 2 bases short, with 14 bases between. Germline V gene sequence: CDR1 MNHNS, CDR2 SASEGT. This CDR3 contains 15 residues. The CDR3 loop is CASSVDGSPNYGYTF. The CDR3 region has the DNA TGTGCCAGCAGTGTTGATGGCTCCCCGAACTATGGCTACACCTTC.

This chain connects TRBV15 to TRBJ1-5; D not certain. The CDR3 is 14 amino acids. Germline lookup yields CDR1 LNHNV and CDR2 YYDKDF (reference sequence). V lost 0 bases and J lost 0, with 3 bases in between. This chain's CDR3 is CATSRDYSNQPQHF. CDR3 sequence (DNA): TGTGCCACCAGCAGAGATTATAGCAATCAGCCCCAGCATTTT.

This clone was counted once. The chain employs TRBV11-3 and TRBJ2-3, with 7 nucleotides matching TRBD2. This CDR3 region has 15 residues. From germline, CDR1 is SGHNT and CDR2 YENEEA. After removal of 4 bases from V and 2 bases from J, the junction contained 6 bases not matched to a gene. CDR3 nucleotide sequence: TGTGCCAGCAGCTCCAGGACTAGTCCCACAGATACGCAGTATTTT. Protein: CASSSRTSPTDTQYF.

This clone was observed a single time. CDR3 nucleotides: TGTGCCAGCAGCGCTGGCCCGGGCTACGAGCAGTACTTC. The encoded protein is CASSAGPGYEQYF. V usage is TRBV7-3 and J usage is TRBJ2-7; D not certain. The germline gives CDR1 SGHTA, CDR2 FQGTGA. V was trimmed by 5 bases and J by 3 bases, leaving 11 bases between them. The length of the CDR3 is 13 residues.

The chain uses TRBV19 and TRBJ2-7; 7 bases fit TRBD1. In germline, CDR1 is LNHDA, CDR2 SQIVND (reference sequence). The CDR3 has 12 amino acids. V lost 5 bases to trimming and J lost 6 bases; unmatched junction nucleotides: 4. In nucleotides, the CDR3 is TGTGCCAGTAGTCACAGGGGAAGCGAGCAGTACTTC. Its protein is CASSHRGSEQYF. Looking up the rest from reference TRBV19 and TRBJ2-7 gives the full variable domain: DGGITQSPKYLFRKEGQNVTLSCEQNLNHDAMYWYRQDPGQGLRLIYYSQIVNDFQKGDIAEGYSVSREKKESFPLTVTSAQKNPTAFYLCASSHRGSEQYFGPGTRLTVT.

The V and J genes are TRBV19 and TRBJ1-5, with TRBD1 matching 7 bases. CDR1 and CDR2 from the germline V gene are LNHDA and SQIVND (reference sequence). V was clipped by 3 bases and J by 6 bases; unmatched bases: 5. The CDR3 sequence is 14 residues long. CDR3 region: CASSILPGGQPQHF. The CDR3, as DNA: TGTGCCAGTAGTATTCTTCCAGGGGGTCAGCCCCAGCATTTT.

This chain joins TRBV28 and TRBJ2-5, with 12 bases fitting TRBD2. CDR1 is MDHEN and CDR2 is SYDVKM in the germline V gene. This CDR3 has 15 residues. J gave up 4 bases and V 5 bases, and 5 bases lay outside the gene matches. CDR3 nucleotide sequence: TGTGCCAGCAGTGTGACTAGCGGGGGAGGAGAGACCCAGTACTTC. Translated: CASSVTSGGGETQYF.

The CDR3 sequence: CASSLRGARQETQYF. The CDR3 DNA reads as TGTGCCAGCAGCTTACGGGGGGCTCGACAAGAGACCCAGTACTTC. V gene TRBV7-2 combines with J gene TRBJ2-5, with D perhaps matching TRBD2 (7 bases). Per the germline V gene, CDR1 is SGHTA and CDR2 is FQGNSA. The germline V and J ends were trimmed by 2 bases and 2 bases, with 12 bases remaining between them. The CDR3 spans 15 residues.